A single sample gave rise to the 18 T cell receptor beta chains below, sequenced in a study of technical replicates of blood from a few donors. The assay was immunoSEQ multiplex PCR, and TCRdb's table has in-frame clones only and misses some. In the table there are 80,000 or so clones, more than 80% of which are singletons. Sample: PBMCs. The origin of the receptors is a human donor in good health. Some clones in this sample may be carry-over from other donors' samples.

This clone was seen once. The V call is TRBV5-1, the J call TRBJ2-7; D perhaps matches TRBD2 (5 bases). The germline V and J ends were trimmed by 2 bases and 2 bases, with 8 bases remaining between them. CDR1 and CDR2 (germline): SGHRS, YFSETQ. CDR3 length: 13 residues. The CDR3 sequence: CASSLTSTYEQYF. In nucleotides, the CDR3 is TGCGCCAGCAGCTTAACTAGTACCTACGAGCAGTACTTC.

The CDR3 loop reads CASSPRQGNTEAFF. CDR3 sequence (DNA): TGTGCCAGCAGCCCAAGACAGGGTAACACTGAAGCTTTCTTT. The genes are TRBV7-9 and TRBJ1-1, with TRBD1 matching over 7 bases. CDR3 length equals 14 residues. V gave up 5 bases and J gave up 2 bases; unmatched junction bases: 5. Germline loops: CDR1 SEHNR, CDR2 FQNEAQ (reference sequence).

This clone was counted a few times. The chain recombines TRBV4-2 with TRBJ2-2; 9 nucleotides match TRBD2. The CDR3 is 17 residues long. The junction had 4 bases not matched to a gene; V was cut back by 1 base and J by 1 base. Germline V CDR1 and CDR2: LGHNA, YNFKEQ. The CDR3 sequence is CASSQAQAGGNTGELFF. The CDR3 region has the DNA TGTGCCAGCAGCCAAGCTCAAGCGGGGGGGAACACCGGGGAGCTGTTTTTT.

The rearrangement joins TRBV2 to TRBJ1-3; tentatively, D is TRBD1 (5 bases). Trimming shortened V by 4 bases and J by 0 bases, and 22 bases separated the two germline ends. Germline loops: CDR1 SNHLY, CDR2 FYNNEI. The CDR3 loop spans 19 amino acids. CDR3 amino acids: CASSAGVGRRAVSGNTIYF. CDR3 DNA sequence: TGTGCCAGCAGTGCGGGGGTTGGGAGACGGGCAGTCTCTGGAAACACCATATATTTT.

The chain has TRBV11-3 and TRBJ2-1; perhaps TRBD2 as D (6 bases). This CDR3 has 15 residues. V lost 1 base to trimming and J lost 5 bases, with 12 bases between them. Germline values: CDR1 SGHNT, CDR2 YENEEA. The CDR3 sequence: CASSLAGTSDNEQFF. The CDR3, as DNA: TGTGCCAGCAGCTTAGCCGGGACTTCAGACAATGAGCAGTTCTTC.

J is TRBJ2-7 and V is TRBV19; 10 nucleotides align to TRBD2. The V gene's germline CDR1 is LNHDA and CDR2 SQIVND (reference sequence). With V trimmed by 2 bases and J by 5 bases, 6 bases remained unmatched. CDR3 length: 15 amino acids. In DNA, the CDR3 is TGTGCCAGTAGTATAATAACTAGCGGGGCGGACGAGCAGTACTTC. This encodes CASSIITSGADEQYF.

The V and J genes are TRBV5-6 and TRBJ2-1; 7 bases match TRBD1. V shed 3 bases, J shed 4 bases, and the junction held 7 bases outside the gene matches. Germline assignment: CDR1 SGHDT and CDR2 YYEEEE. The CDR3 has 15 amino acids. The CDR3 here is CASSSPGQPYNEQFF. The CDR3 region has the DNA TGTGCCAGCAGCTCACCGGGACAGCCATACAATGAGCAGTTCTTC.

The chain is built from TRBV18 and TRBJ1-1; D call uncertain. Germline V gene sequence: CDR1 KGHSH, CDR2 LQKENI. V gave up 3 bases and J gave up 4 bases, with 12 bases separating them. CDR3 length equals 14 residues. CDR3 DNA: TGTGCCAGCTCACCGTGGCCCGAGGCCACTGAAGCTTTCTTT. Translation gives CASSPWPEATEAFF.

This chain links TRBV5-1 with TRBJ2-2, with 7 bases lining up with TRBD1. The CDR3 covers 16 residues. The junction had 11 bases not matched to a gene; V was cut back by 4 bases and J by 5 bases. CDR1 and CDR2 from the germline V gene are SGHRS and YFSETQ. CDR3 region: CASSARTGEGTGELFF. The CDR3 region has the DNA TGCGCCAGCAGCGCAAGAACAGGGGAAGGAACCGGGGAGCTGTTTTTT.

This rearrangement joins TRBV6-5 to TRBJ1-3, with 7 bases identical to TRBD1. The CDR3 runs to 15 residues. Germline CDR1 is MNHEY and CDR2 is SVGAGI. The V and J ends lost 6 bases and 0 bases, in that order; junction bases with no gene match: 5. The chain's CDR3 is CASSLGQSSGNTIYF. The CDR3 DNA follows: TGTGCCAGCAGCCTGGGACAGAGCTCTGGAAACACCATATATTTT.

The chain links TRBV5-1 to TRBJ2-7; 10 bases are shared with TRBD2. The CDR3 sequence is 15 residues long. Losses at the gene ends were 2 bases for V and 2 bases for J; bases not matched to a gene: 4. CDR1 SGHRS and CDR2 YFSETQ come from the germline V gene. The CDR3 loop reads CASSFLAGDTYEQYF. In DNA form, the CDR3 reads TGCGCCAGCAGCTTTCTAGCGGGGGATACCTACGAGCAGTACTTC.

The J gene is TRBJ2-1, the V gene TRBV5-6, with D perhaps TRBD2 (5 bases). Germline V gene lookup returns CDR1 SGHDT and CDR2 YYEEEE. V dropped 3 bases and J dropped 7 bases, with 17 bases sitting between them. The CDR3 sequence is 15 residues long. CDR3 loop: CASSSAGRGKNEQFF. The CDR3 DNA reads as TGTGCCAGCAGCTCGGCTGGAAGAGGGAAGAATGAGCAGTTCTTC.

The chain links TRBV28 to TRBJ1-2; 7 nucleotides align to TRBD1. The CDR3 has 14 amino acids. V gave up 7 bases and J gave up 5 bases; unmatched junction bases: 10. Germline V gene data show CDR1 as MDHEN and CDR2 as SYDVKM. CDR3 nucleotides: TGTGCCAGCACCCCTGGGGACAGAACGTATGGCTACACCTTC. Residues: CASTPGDRTYGYTF.

This clone was seen only once. The rearrangement joins TRBV29-1 to TRBJ2-7, with 8 bases lining up with TRBD1. V was clipped by 4 bases and J by 7 bases; unmatched bases: 6. The germline V gene encodes CDR1 SQVTM and CDR2 ANQGSEA. The CDR3 spans 12 residues. The DNA of the CDR3 is TGCAGCGTTGTCAGGGGGCTGGAGGAGCAGTACTTC. It specifies CSVVRGLEEQYF.

V usage is TRBV18 and J usage is TRBJ1-1, with 7 bases lining up with TRBD1. This CDR3 is built from 15 residues. Germline V gene sequence: CDR1 KGHSH, CDR2 LQKENI. V shed 3 bases and J 3 bases; nucleotides not matched to a gene: 7. The CDR3 DNA reads as TGTGCCAGCTCACCCACAGGGGATGGGGACACTGAAGCTTTCTTT. This encodes CASSPTGDGDTEAFF.

J is TRBJ2-1 and V is TRBV29-1; 14 bases are shared with TRBD2. The CDR3 has 17 residues. V lost 5 bases, J lost 0 bases, and 6 bases stayed unmatched. Per germline, CDR1 SQVTM and CDR2 ANQGSEA. This CDR3 is CSVTTSGRADSYNEQFF. The CDR3, as DNA: TGCAGCGTTACGACTAGCGGGAGGGCTGACTCCTACAATGAGCAGTTCTTC.

V is TRBV7-2 and J is TRBJ2-3, with D perhaps matching TRBD2 (5 bases). This CDR3 spans 13 amino acids. Trimming stripped 2 bases from V and 6 bases from J, with 9 bases between. Germline loops: CDR1 SGHTA, CDR2 FQGNSA. This CDR3 reads CASSLTGGDTQYF. DNA for the CDR3: TGTGCCAGCAGCTTAACGGGCGGGGATACGCAGTATTTT. The full variable domain, with the rest looked up from reference TRBV7-2 and TRBJ2-3, is GAGVSQSPSNKVTEKGKDVELRCDPISGHTALYWYRQSLGQGLEFLIYFQGNSAPDKSGLPSDRFSAERTGGSVSTLTIQRTQQEDSAVYLCASSLTGGDTQYFGPGTRLTVL.

The rearrangement joins TRBV5-4 to TRBJ2-7; 7 bases match TRBD1. The CDR3 is 13 amino acids. The germline CDR1 and CDR2 sequences are SGHNT and YYREEE (reference sequence). The V gene end was trimmed by 0 bases and the J gene end by 6 bases; junction bases not matched to a gene: 3. As DNA, the CDR3 is TGTGCCAGCAGCTTGGACAGGGGCGGCGAGCAGTACTTC. This translates into CASSLDRGGEQYF.